The T cell receptor (beta chain) described here comes from a study of T cell responses to AZD1222 COVID-19 vaccine. TCRdb's copy holds only in-frame clones and misses some; the assay was immunoSEQ multiplex PCR. Altogether roughly 150,000 clones are present, approximately 91% being singletons, with the ten largest covering under 8%. The V segment lost 6 bases and the J segment 7 bases; nucleotides outside the gene matches: 6. This CDR3 region has 14 residues. The germline V gene encodes CDR1 LNHDA and CDR2 SQIVND (reference sequence). This chain joins TRBV19 and TRBJ2-2, with 9 bases fitting TRBD2. The sequences come from peripheral blood, collected after recovery from COVID-19. This receptor was identified in an adult who had recovered from COVID-19. The CDR3 nucleotides read TGTGCCAGTAGCCTCGGACTAGCGAACGGGGAGCTGTTTTTT. It translates to CASSLGLANGELFF.